The rows below give T cell receptor beta chains drawn from one sample of a study of blood T cell repertoires in COVID-19. Generated by immunoSEQ multiplex PCR, the TCRdb table keeps only in-frame clones and is missing some. The sample includes some 340,000 clones, approximately 87% of them seen just once. What was sequenced was PBMCs or T cells enriched from blood (not recorded which). Receptors were obtained from a woman under 40 who had recovered from COVID-19. Each CDR3 is given with its conserved first and last residue. A D gene is named only where the DNA matches it firmly. The size field is filled for only some rows; it gives once, few, many or a size class.

TRBV7-9	TRBJ1-2	-	-	TGTGCCACCCCTTTGGGGGCTGGCGGCTACACCTTC	CATPLGAGGYTF
TRBV28	TRBJ1-5	-	-	TGTGCCAGCAGTTTTAGGACGGACTATTATAGCAATCAGCCCCAGCATTTT	CASSFRTDYYSNQPQHF
TRBV14	TRBJ1-2	few	-	TGTGCCAGCAGCCAAGAATTAACGCGAGGCTACACCTTC	CASSQELTRGYTF
TRBV3-1/TRBV3-2	TRBJ1-6	-	-	TGTGCCAGCAGCCAAGCCCTTTTAGACAGTCCCAGTTCACCCCTCCACTTT	CASSQALLDSPSSPLHF
TRBV10-3	TRBJ2-5	-	-	TGTGCCATCAGTGGGGGTAGCGGAAACTCACCACGGGAGACCCAGTACTTC	CAISGGSGNSPRETQYF
TRBV18	TRBJ1-2	-	-	TGTGCCAGCTCCCCAGGTGGCCAGTCAAACTATGGCTACACCTTC	CASSPGGQSNYGYTF
TRBV5-6	TRBJ1-6	-	-	TGTGCCAGCAGCCTGTCGCTGCAGAATTCACCCCTCCACTTT	CASSLSLQNSPLHF
TRBV6-4	TRBJ1-1	few	-	TGTGCCAGCAGTGCGACGCCGAGAGGCACTGAAGCTTTCTTT	CASSATPRGTEAFF
TRBV29-1	TRBJ1-2	-	TRBD1	TGCAGCGTTGGTGGCAGGGGGACCGCTAACTATGGCTACACCTTC	CSVGGRGTANYGYTF
TRBV19	TRBJ2-1	-	-	TGTGCCAGTAGTATCGGGGATTTTAATGAGCAGTTCTTC	CASSIGDFNEQFF
TRBV7-8	TRBJ1-5	-	-	TGTGCCAGCAGCTTAGGTAGGGGTTCGGGCAATCAGCCCCAGCATTTT	CASSLGRGSGNQPQHF
TRBV13	TRBJ2-2	-	TRBD2	TGTGCCAGCAGCCGCTTAGTAGGGAGGGGGAACACCGGGGAGCTGTTTTTT	CASSRLVGRGNTGELFF
TRBV5-6	TRBJ1-5	-	-	TGTGCCAGCAGCTGGGGGGGGAGAGATCAGCCCCAGCATTTT	CASSWGGRDQPQHF
TRBV4-1	TRBJ2-3	-	-	TGCGCCAGCAGCCAAGTCATACAGCGGCCGCAGGTGGATACGCAGTATTTT	CASSQVIQRPQVDTQYF
TRBV9	TRBJ2-2	-	TRBD2	TGTGCCAGCAACCCCAGGGGTAGCGGGGGAGACAGCACCGGGGAGCTGTTTTTT	CASNPRGSGGDSTGELFF
TRBV5-4	TRBJ1-1	-	-	TGTGCCAGCAGCTTGGACCCCCCTACGAGGGACACTGAAGCTTTCTTT	CASSLDPPTRDTEAFF
TRBV7-2	TRBJ2-2	-	-	TGTGCCAGCAGCTTAGCCGGGTTCGGTACCGGGGAGCTGTTTTTT	CASSLAGFGTGELFF
TRBV4-1	TRBJ2-3	once	-	TGCGCCAGCAGCCAAGTGTCAACTCTAGATACGCAGTATTTT	CASSQVSTLDTQYF
TRBV7-6	TRBJ1-1	-	TRBD1	TGTGCCAGCAGCTTAGGTTTAAGGGGGCAGGCCTATGAAGCTTTCTTT	CASSLGLRGQAYEAFF
TRBV7-2	TRBJ2-1	-	-	TGTGCCAGCGAACGGGAGAGCTCCTACAATGAGCAGTTCTTC	CASERESSYNEQFF
TRBV5-4	TRBJ2-3	-	-	TGTGCCAGCAGCAATAAAGCGGCTTCTAGCACAGATACGCAGTATTTT	CASSNKAASSTDTQYF
TRBV19	TRBJ1-3	-	TRBD1	TGTGCCAGTAGTATAGCCGGGACAGCCTCTGGAAACACCATATATTTT	CASSIAGTASGNTIYF
TRBV12-3/TRBV12-4	TRBJ1-2	-	-	TGTGCCAGCAGTTTTCGGGGAGATGGCTACACCTTC	CASSFRGDGYTF
TRBV7-6	TRBJ2-7	-	-	TGTGCCAGCAGCTTAGATCACAACACCTACGAGCAGTACTTC	CASSLDHNTYEQYF
TRBV4-3	TRBJ2-2	-	TRBD1	TGCGCCAGCAGCTTCCGACAGGGGACCGGGGAGCTGTTTTTT	CASSFRQGTGELFF
TRBV6-5	TRBJ1-2	-	TRBD1	TGTGCCAGCAGTTCCCTGGACAGGACACTTTATGGCTACACCTTC	CASSSLDRTLYGYTF
TRBV14	TRBJ2-3	-	-	TGTGCCAGCAGCCAAGTTGCGGGGGCCGCCAGGGATACGCAGTATTTT	CASSQVAGAARDTQYF
TRBV12-3/TRBV12-4	TRBJ1-1	-	-	TGTGCCAGCAGTTTTATTACGGGCACTGAAGCTTTCTTT	CASSFITGTEAFF
TRBV19	TRBJ1-1	once	-	TGTGCCAGTTCTATTAATTGGAACACTGAAGCTTTCTTT	CASSINWNTEAFF
TRBV5-1	TRBJ2-7	-	TRBD1	TGCGCCAGCAGGAGGGACAGTAGCTACGAGCAGTACTTC	CASRRDSSYEQYF
TRBV19	TRBJ2-7	-	TRBD1	TGTGCCAGTAGTAGGGACAGGGGCGAGCAGTACTTC	CASSRDRGEQYF
TRBV5-4	TRBJ2-3	-	TRBD2	TGTGCCAGCATCGAAAGGACTAGCGGGGCGGCAGATACGCAGTATTTT	CASIERTSGAADTQYF
TRBV7-9	TRBJ1-1	-	-	TGTGCCAGCAGCTTAGTTCCTACAGGCTCAGGCGCTGAAGCTTTCTTT	CASSLVPTGSGAEAFF
TRBV6-5	TRBJ1-2	-	TRBD1	TGTGCCAGCAAGACCAGGGGGGCGCAGGGCTATGGCTACACCTTC	CASKTRGAQGYGYTF
TRBV5-5	TRBJ1-2	-	-	TGTGCCAGCAGTAGTTACTTTCGGGGACTGACTAACTATGGCTACACCTTC	CASSSYFRGLTNYGYTF
TRBV29-1	TRBJ1-1	-	-	TGCAGCGTCCTGACTTACACTGAAGCTTTCTTT	CSVLTYTEAFF
TRBV24-1	TRBJ1-2	-	TRBD1	TGTGCCACCAGTAACAGGGGCCGTCTAATTAACTATGGCTACACCTTC	CATSNRGRLINYGYTF
TRBV19	TRBJ1-3	-	-	TGTGCCAGTAGTATAGGGAGGGCCGGAAACACCATATATTTT	CASSIGRAGNTIYF
TRBV5-1	TRBJ1-5	-	-	TGCGCCAGCAGCTACGACACTTCTGATCAGCCCCAGCATTTT	CASSYDTSDQPQHF
TRBV5-6	TRBJ1-5	-	-	TGTGCCAGCAGTACGTTAGGGAGAAGCAATCAGCCCCAGCATTTT	CASSTLGRSNQPQHF
TRBV2	TRBJ1-5	-	TRBD1	TGTGCCAGCAGTCTTACAGGGGGCAGAGTGAGTCAGCCCCAGCATTTT	CASSLTGGRVSQPQHF
TRBV2	TRBJ1-4	-	-	TGTGCCACCCGGACTTCCACTAATGAAAAACTGTTTTTT	CATRTSTNEKLFF
TRBV7-8	TRBJ1-1	few	-	TGTGCCAGCAGCTTGGGTCCAGGGAATACTGAAGCTTTCTTT	CASSLGPGNTEAFF
TRBV10-3	TRBJ1-6	-	TRBD1	TGTGCCATCAGTGAGCCGGGACAGGGGTTTTCACCCCTCCACTTT	CAISEPGQGFSPLHF
TRBV2	TRBJ1-6	-	-	TGTGCCAGCGGAGCCGGGGATGGGTATTCACCCCTCCACTTT	CASGAGDGYSPLHF
TRBV2	TRBJ2-2	once	TRBD2	TGTGCCAGCAGTGTCGCTAGCGGGAGCGCGAACACCGGGGAGCTGTTTTTT	CASSVASGSANTGELFF
TRBV11-3	TRBJ2-1	-	-	TGTGCCAGCAGCTCCCGAGGCGCCCACAATGAGCAGTTCTTC	CASSSRGAHNEQFF
TRBV28	TRBJ1-5	-	-	TGTGCCAGCACCAAGGGGAGGGTAGGTCAGCCCCAGCATTTT	CASTKGRVGQPQHF
TRBV10-3	TRBJ1-1	-	-	TGTGCCATCAGTGAGTCTCGAGCGGACAGTGAAGCTTTCTTT	CAISESRADSEAFF
TRBV6-6	TRBJ2-5	-	TRBD1	TGTGCCAGCAGTCTAAACGCCGGGACAGGGGGTCTGGAGACCCAGTACTTC	CASSLNAGTGGLETQYF
TRBV19	TRBJ1-5	-	-	TGTGCCAGTAATCCAAGACAGGACATTAGCAATCAGCCCCAGCATTTT	CASNPRQDISNQPQHF
TRBV6-1	TRBJ1-1	-	-	TGTGCCAGCAGTGAATTCCGGGGGGCCACTGAAGCTTTCTTT	CASSEFRGATEAFF
TRBV4-2	TRBJ2-2	-	TRBD2	TGTGCCAGCAGCCAAGACCTAGCGGGGGGGCGGAGCACCGGGGAGCTGTTTTTT	CASSQDLAGGRSTGELFF
TRBV4-3	TRBJ1-3	-	TRBD1	TGCGCCAGCAGCACCTCGACAGGGGCTTCAGGAAACACCATATATTTT	CASSTSTGASGNTIYF
TRBV19	TRBJ2-7	-	-	TGTGCCAGTAGTTTAGATTTAGACTCCTACGAGCAGTACTTC	CASSLDLDSYEQYF